These 28 T cell receptor beta chains were all obtained from the same sample, sequenced in a study of cytomegalovirus exposure and HLA in healthy donors. The PCR used 60 Vbeta and 13 Jbeta primers. Data came from immunoSEQ multiplex PCR; TCRdb stores just in-frame clones and leaves some out. Of 110,000 to 150,000 clones in the sample, about three quarters were seen once. What was sequenced was PBMCs. These receptors all come from a woman aged 25 to 39 in good health and CMV-seronegative.

The rearrangement links TRBV6-5 to TRBJ1-2; 7 positions agree with TRBD1. Germline values: CDR1 MNHEY, CDR2 SVGAGI. There are 13 residues in the CDR3. V lost 6 bases and J lost 7; bases outside the gene matches: 8. Here the CDR3 DNA reads TGTGCCAGCAGCAGACAGGGCCCCATTGGCTACACCTTC. This codes for CASSRQGPIGYTF.

The chain combines TRBV18 with TRBJ1-2; 10 bases agree with TRBD1. This CDR3 comprises 16 residues. The junction had 7 bases not matched to a gene; V was cut back by 2 bases and J by 4 bases. The V gene's germline CDR1 is KGHSH and CDR2 LQKENI. CDR3 DNA: TGTGCCAGCTCACCAAACCCGACAGGGGGCTTCTATGGCTACACCTTC. This gives the protein CASSPNPTGGFYGYTF.

The chain links TRBV6-4 to TRBJ2-1; TRBD2 matches 13 bases. The CDR3 spans 15 residues. After removal of 2 bases from V and 7 bases from J, the junction contained 2 bases not matched to a gene. From germline, CDR1 is MRHNA and CDR2 SNTAGT. The CDR3 nucleotides read TGTGCCAGCAGTGACGGGACTAGCGGGGTAAATGAGCAGTTCTTC. Amino acid sequence: CASSDGTSGVNEQFF.

The chain is built from TRBV20-1 and TRBJ2-7; 7 nucleotides agree with TRBD2. Germline loops: CDR1 DFQATT, CDR2 SNEGSKA (reference sequence). V was pared by 6 bases and J by 4 bases, with 3 bases of the junction left unmatched. The CDR3 is 11 amino acids. The DNA for the CDR3 is TGCAGTGCACTAGCGACGTACGAGCAGTACTTC. It yields the protein CSALATYEQYF.

The chain links TRBV7-8 to TRBJ2-1; TRBD2 matches at 11 bases. The CDR3 extends over 19 amino acids. V gave up 1 base and J gave up 4 bases; unmatched junction bases: 12. Germline V lookup: CDR1 SGHVS, CDR2 FQNEAQ. The DNA for the CDR3 is TGTGCCAGCAGCTTAGTGGGATTAGCGGGGGGGTACTTATACAATGAGCAGTTCTTC. Protein: CASSLVGLAGGYLYNEQFF.

The CDR3 loop is CASSSGLAGNYEQYF. DNA of the CDR3: TGTGCCAGCAGCTCGGGACTAGCGGGGAACTACGAGCAGTACTTC. This rearrangement joins TRBV11-3 to TRBJ2-7, with 13 bases lining up with TRBD2. J was trimmed by 3 bases and V by 4 bases; bases with no gene match: 3. Germline assignment: CDR1 SGHNT and CDR2 YENEEA. The CDR3 length is 15 residues.

The chain joins TRBV28 to TRBJ1-5; tentative D call: TRBD1 (5 bases). Germline V gene lookup returns CDR1 MDHEN and CDR2 SYDVKM. Trimming left V 6 bases short and J 5 bases short, with 11 bases between. The CDR3 is 13 residues long. CDR3 nucleotides: TGTGCCAGCAGCCCCCGCAGGGATCAGCCCCAGCATTTT. Translation gives CASSPRRDQPQHF.

This clone came up a few times. The chain uses TRBV18 and TRBJ1-1, with 8 bases aligning to TRBD1. V was pared by 1 base and J by 6 bases, with 7 bases of the junction left unmatched. The CDR3 consists of 15 residues. From germline, CDR1 is KGHSH and CDR2 LQKENI. The CDR3 nucleotides are TGTGCCAGCTCACCACGGACAGGGCGAGATGCTGAAGCTTTCTTT. Translated, it gives CASSPRTGRDAEAFF.

The rearrangement links TRBV27 to TRBJ2-1; D call uncertain. CDR1 and CDR2 (germline): MNHEY, SMNVEV (reference sequence). V shed 2 bases and J shed 9 bases, with 17 bases lying between them. The CDR3 runs to 15 residues. The CDR3 is CASSLTRDRSGEQFF. As DNA, the CDR3 is TGTGCCAGCAGTTTAACCCGCGATCGGTCCGGTGAGCAGTTCTTC.

J is TRBJ1-2 and V is TRBV7-3; D is ambiguous. The V end lost 8 bases, the J end lost 8 bases, and 12 bases lay between the germline ends. CDR3 size: 11 residues. Germline values: CDR1 SGHTA, CDR2 FQGTGA. The DNA of the CDR3 is TGTGCCAGCGGTCTAAGTGAAGGCTACACCTTC. It is translated as CASGLSEGYTF.

The chain employs TRBV11-2 and TRBJ2-4; D is undetermined. V was shortened by 0 bases and J by 10 bases, with 7 bases between the two germline ends. Germline V gene lookup returns CDR1 SGHAT and CDR2 FQNNGV. The CDR3 length is 12 residues. The CDR3 DNA is TGTGCCAGCAGCTTAGATCCCCGGATTCAGTACTTC. It is translated as CASSLDPRIQYF.

V and J are TRBV11-2 and TRBJ2-7; weak D call: TRBD2 (5 bases). The CDR3 spans 15 residues. Germline V lookup: CDR1 SGHAT, CDR2 FQNNGV. Trimming pared 5 bases from V and 3 bases from J, leaving 17 bases between. CDR3 nucleotide sequence: TGTGCCAGCAGCCTAGCTGTAGTTTTATTCTACGAGCAGTACTTC. This sequence encodes CASSLAVVLFYEQYF.

This chain uses TRBV28 with TRBJ1-5; 7 bases align to TRBD1. The V and J ends lost 7 bases and 4 bases, in that order; junction bases with no gene match: 13. This CDR3 is 16 amino acids long. Germline CDR1 is MDHEN and CDR2 is SYDVKM. Written as DNA, the CDR3 is TGTGCCAGCACTGGGGGTGGAGGGGGCATTAATCAGCCCCAGCATTTT. Its protein is CASTGGGGGINQPQHF. Using reference TRBV28 and TRBJ1-5 for the parts outside the CDR3, the full variable domain is DVKVTQSSRYLVKRTGEKVFLECVQDMDHENMFWYRQDPGLGLRLIYFSYDVKMKEKGDIPEGYSVSREKKERFSLILESASTNQTSMYLCASTGGGGGINQPQHFGDGTRLSIL.

The chain's CDR3 is CASSPGGNRREQYV. Written as DNA, the CDR3 is TGTGCCAGCAGCCCGGGGGGCAATCGGAGGGAGCAGTACGTC. J is TRBJ2-7 and V is TRBV11-1; a possible D gene is TRBD2 (7 bases). Trimming shortened V by 5 bases and J by 7 bases, and 18 bases separated the two germline ends. CDR1 and CDR2 from the germline V gene are SGHAT and FQDESV (reference sequence). The CDR3 covers 14 residues.

This chain links TRBV16 with TRBJ1-4, with a weak D call TRBD1 (5 bases). This CDR3 has 13 residues. Germline CDR1 and CDR2: KGHSY and FQNENV. Trimming left V 6 bases short and J 3 bases short, with 8 bases between. The CDR3 loop is CASRKTANEKLFF. DNA for the CDR3: TGTGCCAGCAGGAAGACAGCTAATGAAAAACTGTTTTTT.

There are a few counts of this clone. V is TRBV25-1 and J is TRBJ1-1; D might be TRBD1 (5 bases). The CDR3 spans 14 residues. Germline loops: CDR1 MGHDK, CDR2 SYGVNS. Deletions cut 5 bases from V and 5 bases from J, with 15 bases between. The CDR3 sequence is CASSLWDLGTEAFF. The CDR3 DNA reads TGTGCCAGCAGTCTATGGGACTTGGGGACTGAAGCTTTCTTT. Filled out from reference TRBV25-1 and TRBJ1-1, the complete variable domain reads EADIYQTPRYLVIGTGKKITLECSQTMGHDKMYWYQQDPGMELHLIHYSYGVNSTEKGDLSSESTVSRIRTEHFPLTLESARPSHTSQYLCASSLWDLGTEAFFGQGTRLTVV.

A few counts support this clone. The chain uses TRBV7-9 and TRBJ2-1; TRBD2 aligns across 7 bases. V shed 3 bases, J shed 8 bases, and the junction held 4 bases outside the gene matches. The CDR3 length is 13 residues. From germline, CDR1 is SEHNR and CDR2 FQNEAQ (reference sequence). CDR3 sequence reads: CASSFLREDEQFF. Written as DNA, the CDR3 is TGTGCCAGCAGCTTCTTACGGGAGGATGAGCAGTTCTTC.

This clone turned up a few times. The V gene is TRBV7-3, the J gene TRBJ2-5; 8 bases align to TRBD2. This CDR3 comprises 14 residues. V lost 5 bases and J lost 7; bases outside the gene matches: 9. CDR1 is SGHTA, CDR2 FQGTGA, per germline. The CDR3 spells CASSPGLGSGTQYF. The DNA of the CDR3 is TGTGCCAGCAGCCCGGGACTAGGGTCTGGGACCCAGTACTTC.

J is TRBJ2-7 and V is TRBV6-1, with D unresolved. Germline values: CDR1 MNHNS, CDR2 SASEGT. The CDR3 has 13 residues. The V gene lost 2 bases and the J gene lost 7 bases, with 12 bases spanning the gap. In nucleotides, the CDR3 is TGTGCCAGCAGTGAATTTGGCCTGAGGGAGCAGTACTTC. This codes for CASSEFGLREQYF.

V gene TRBV29-1 combines with J gene TRBJ2-4; no clear D gene. In germline, CDR1 is SQVTM, CDR2 ANQGSEA. Trimming pared 5 bases from V and 8 bases from J, leaving 16 bases between. This CDR3 is 13 amino acids long. In DNA, the CDR3 is TGCAGCGTTAACTCACCCCTCGGAGACATTCAGTACTTC. Translating gives CSVNSPLGDIQYF.

In this sample, this clone turned up once. The rearrangement links TRBV5-1 to TRBJ2-5; TRBD2 might be the D (7 bases). Trimming took off 0 bases at V and 5 bases at J, with 17 bases between the two ends. The CDR3 has 16 amino acids. The V gene's germline CDR1 is SGHRS and CDR2 YFSETQ. The CDR3 protein is CASSLELRGGGETQYF. CDR3 in DNA: TGCGCCAGCAGCTTGGAATTGAGGGGGGGTGGCGAGACCCAGTACTTC.

The chain recombines TRBV28 with TRBJ1-4; 7 bases are shared with TRBD1. Unmatched junction bases numbered 10, after V lost 5 bases and J lost 4 bases. CDR3 length: 16 residues. From germline, CDR1 is MDHEN and CDR2 SYDVKM. The CDR3 DNA reads as TGTGCCAGCAGTGTACCCGGGGACAGCATTAATGAAAAACTGTTTTTT. Translated: CASSVPGDSINEKLFF. The whole variable domain, remainder taken from reference TRBV28 and TRBJ1-4, is DVKVTQSSRYLVKRTGEKVFLECVQDMDHENMFWYRQDPGLGLRLIYFSYDVKMKEKGDIPEGYSVSREKKERFSLILESASTNQTSMYLCASSVPGDSINEKLFFGSGTQLSVL.

The chain couples TRBV28 to TRBJ1-2; 7 positions agree with TRBD1. After removal of 6 bases from V and 4 bases from J, the junction contained 11 bases not matched to a gene. Per the germline V gene, CDR1 is MDHEN and CDR2 is SYDVKM. CDR3 length: 15 residues. CDR3 residues: CASRETGRDVYGYTF. The CDR3 DNA reads TGTGCCAGCAGGGAGACAGGGCGAGATGTCTATGGCTACACCTTC.

The chain links TRBV28 to TRBJ2-1; unclear D gene. Germline CDR1 is MDHEN and CDR2 is SYDVKM. Trimming shortened V by 6 bases and J by 6 bases, and 18 bases separated the two germline ends. The CDR3 length is 15 residues. The CDR3: CASRSRQALGNEQFF. The CDR3 nucleotides are TGTGCCAGCAGGTCCAGGCAGGCCCTGGGCAATGAGCAGTTCTTC. Complete variable domain (other parts from reference TRBV28 and TRBJ2-1): DVKVTQSSRYLVKRTGEKVFLECVQDMDHENMFWYRQDPGLGLRLIYFSYDVKMKEKGDIPEGYSVSREKKERFSLILESASTNQTSMYLCASRSRQALGNEQFFGPGTRLTVL.

The rearrangement uses TRBV4-1 and TRBJ2-6; D perhaps matches TRBD1 (6 bases). Germline CDR1 and CDR2: MGHRA and YSYEKL. CDR3 size: 17 residues. Trimming took off 3 bases at V and 0 bases at J, with 12 bases between the two ends. The CDR3 coding sequence is TGCGCCAGCAGCCAGGACAGTGAATTCTCTGGGGCCAACGTCCTGACTTTC. Amino acid sequence: CASSQDSEFSGANVLTF.

The rearrangement joins TRBV28 to TRBJ2-5; the match to TRBD1 covers 10 bases. The CDR3 sequence is 14 residues long. The V gene end was trimmed by 6 bases and the J gene end by 5 bases; junction bases not matched to a gene: 6. The germline gives CDR1 MDHEN, CDR2 SYDVKM. The CDR3 bases are TGTGCCAGCAGGAGACAGGGGGCGAAGGAGACCCAGTACTTC. This translates into CASRRQGAKETQYF.

The chain links TRBV7-6 to TRBJ2-2; TRBD1 matches at 9 bases. CDR1 is SGHVS and CDR2 is FNYEAQ in the germline V gene. CDR3 length: 19 residues. Unmatched junction bases numbered 14, after V lost 0 bases and J lost 6 bases. The CDR3 coding sequence is TGTGCCAGCAGCTTAGCCCCAGCGGGACAGGGTCGGGTTGCCGGGGAGCTGTTTTTT. This encodes CASSLAPAGQGRVAGELFF.

The chain combines TRBV9 with TRBJ2-7; D is possibly TRBD2 (5 bases). V was pared by 4 bases and J by 0 bases, with 17 bases between. The CDR3 has 16 amino acids. CDR1 and CDR2 (germline): SGDLS, YYNGEE. The CDR3 coding sequence is TGTGCCAGCAGCCCCCATGGGAGAGACTTCTCCTACGAGCAGTACTTC. This translates into CASSPHGRDFSYEQYF. The whole variable domain, filled in from reference TRBV9 and TRBJ2-7, reads DSGVTQTPKHLITATGQRVTLRCSPRSGDLSVYWYQQSLDQGLQFLIQYYNGEERAKGNILERFSAQQFPDLHSELNLSSLELGDSALYFCASSPHGRDFSYEQYFGPGTRLTVT.